A single sample is the source of the 5 T cell receptor beta chains below, sequenced in a study of identical twins. TCRdb analysed the 5' RACE reads with MiXCR anew, one entry per CDR3 protein. Of roughly 230,000 distinct CDR3 sequences listed, approximately 8.6% were seen once; the top ten hold roughly 3%. This sample also belongs to another study, concerning yellow fever vaccine responses in identical twins.

Sequences were obtained from CD8+ T cells sorted from blood. These receptors were obtained from a woman aged 18-29 years in good health.

The sample holds many counts of this clonotype. V is TRBV7-2 and J is TRBJ2-7; D is unresolved. This CDR3 region has 13 residues. V lost 0 bases and J lost 1, with 4 bases in between. Per the germline V gene, CDR1 is SGHTA and CDR2 is FQGNSA. CDR3 residues: CASSLADSYEQYF. The CDR3 DNA follows: TGTGCCAGCAGCTTAGCTGATTCCTACGAGCAGTACTTC.

V is TRBV29-1 and J is TRBJ2-7; D not certain. CDR1 is SQVTM and CDR2 is ANQGSEA in the germline V gene. Trimming took off 4 bases at V and 0 bases at J, with 7 bases between the two ends. The CDR3 is made up of 12 amino acids. The CDR3 is CSVVIDSYEQYF. The CDR3 DNA follows: TGCAGCGTTGTAATCGACTCCTACGAGCAGTACTTC.

The V and J genes are TRBV2 and TRBJ1-2; D not certain. The CDR3 is made up of 13 amino acids. V lost 11 bases to trimming and J lost 4 bases, with 17 bases between them. Per the germline V gene, CDR1 is SNHLY and CDR2 is FYNNEI. The CDR3 region is CAAPGQSFYGYTF. The CDR3 DNA reads as TGTGCCGCCCCCGGGCAGTCTTTCTATGGCTACACCTTC.

This clonotype was recorded a few times. The rearrangement joins TRBV24-1 to TRBJ2-2; no firm D call. The CDR3 length is 15 residues. Germline V CDR1 and CDR2: KGHDR, SFDVKD. V was pared by 5 bases and J by 5 bases, with 14 bases between. CDR3 region: CATSGVEERTGELFF. The CDR3 bases are TGTGCCACCAGTGGGGTAGAGGAGAGAACCGGGGAGCTGTTTTTT.

This clonotype was found a few times. The chain recombines TRBV9 with TRBJ2-7, with 10 bases matching TRBD1. The CDR3 length is 15 residues. V shed 4 bases and J 2 bases; nucleotides not matched to a gene: 6. The germline gives CDR1 SGDLS, CDR2 YYNGEE. CDR3: CASSSTGGPTYEQYF. In DNA, the CDR3 is TGTGCCAGCAGCTCGACAGGGGGCCCAACCTACGAGCAGTACTTC.